What follows are 25 T cell receptor beta chains derived from one specimen sequenced in a study of T cells after yellow fever vaccination. In TCRdb, the 5' RACE reads were re-called with MiXCR into one record per CDR3 protein. The top ten hold approximately 24% of the sample, which has 300,000 to 350,000 distinct CDR3 sequences, 4% seen once. Sequences were derived from PBMCs, sampled 5 days after the yellow fever booster vaccination. The receptors come from a man between 18 and 29 years old who received the YFV17D yellow fever vaccine.

This clonotype was detected many times. The chain employs TRBV20-1 and TRBJ1-1; 9 bases line up with TRBD1. CDR1 and CDR2 (germline): DFQATT, SNEGSKA (reference sequence). V lost 8 bases to trimming and J lost 10 bases; unmatched junction nucleotides: 8. CDR3 length: 11 amino acids. The CDR3 sequence is CSFRTGGLAFF. The CDR3 bases are TGCAGTTTTCGCACAGGGGGCCTAGCTTTCTTT.

The V gene is TRBV20-1, the J gene TRBJ2-2; the D is unclear. The germline V and J ends were trimmed by 6 bases and 1 base, with 9 bases remaining between them. The CDR3 totals 13 residues. Germline V CDR1 and CDR2: DFQATT, SNEGSKA (reference sequence). The CDR3: CSATLRNTGELFF. CDR3 sequence (DNA): TGCAGTGCGACCTTAAGGAACACCGGGGAGCTGTTTTTT.

This clonotype was seen many times. The chain joins TRBV7-8 to TRBJ2-5, with a tentative D call TRBD2 (5 bases). CDR1 and CDR2 from the germline V gene are SGHVS and FQNEAQ. V lost 2 bases and J lost 5, with 12 bases in between. The length of the CDR3 is 14 residues. In nucleotides, the CDR3 is TGTGCCAGCAGCTTATCCAGCGGTTTGGAGACCCAGTACTTC. Protein sequence: CASSLSSGLETQYF.

In this sample, this clonotype turned up many times. The J gene is TRBJ1-5, the V gene TRBV10-3, with D unresolved. Germline-derived CDR1 and CDR2 are ENHRY and SYGVKD. V lost 0 bases to trimming and J lost 11 bases, with 14 bases between them. CDR3 size: 14 residues. In nucleotides, the CDR3 is TGTGCCATCAGTGAGTCTACGGCGACCAAGGCCCAGCATTTT. Translating gives CAISESTATKAQHF.

This clonotype was observed a handful of times. The J gene is TRBJ2-7, the V gene TRBV3-1; 9 bases are shared with TRBD1. Germline V gene sequence: CDR1 LGHDT, CDR2 YNNKEL (reference sequence). CDR3 length equals 15 residues. The trim removed 1 base at V and 3 bases at J, leaving 4 bases unmatched. The CDR3 nucleotides are TGTGCCAGCAGCCAAGCGGGGACAGGGAACTACGAGCAGTACTTC. Translation: CASSQAGTGNYEQYF.

This clonotype has a handful of counts. The chain joins TRBV5-1 to TRBJ2-7; D is uncertain. From germline, CDR1 is SGHRS and CDR2 YFSETQ. The ends were cut back, 4 bases at V and 0 bases at J, with 14 bases in the middle. The CDR3 is 15 amino acids. In nucleotides, the CDR3 is TGCGCCAGCAGCCCCCAGGACGGAATCTCCTACGAGCAGTACTTC. Its translation: CASSPQDGISYEQYF.

The chain recombines TRBV20-1 with TRBJ1-5, with TRBD1 matching over 9 bases. J lost 5 bases, V lost 0 bases, and 5 bases had no gene match. The CDR3 length is 15 residues. Looked up from germline, CDR1 is DFQATT and CDR2 is SNEGSKA (reference sequence). CDR3 sequence: CSARDKGQGHQPQHF. For the CDR3, the DNA is TGCAGTGCTAGAGATAAGGGACAGGGTCATCAGCCCCAGCATTTT.

V and J are TRBV4-3 and TRBJ2-2; 11 bases fit TRBD2. The length of the CDR3 is 19 residues. Germline CDR1 is LGHNA and CDR2 is YSLEER. V was pared by 0 bases and J by 8 bases, with 14 bases of the junction left unmatched. CDR3 DNA sequence: TGCGCCAGCAGCCAAGATCTCCCTAGCGGGGGGCCTGGGATGGGGGAGCTGTTTTTT. Translation: CASSQDLPSGGPGMGELFF.

There are a few counts of this clonotype. V and J are TRBV7-9 and TRBJ2-7; 7 bases line up with TRBD2. Germline values: CDR1 SEHNR, CDR2 FQNEAQ (reference sequence). The CDR3 has 15 amino acids. J was trimmed by 0 bases and V by 8 bases; bases with no gene match: 10. CDR3 residues: CASSSGRENSYEQYV. The CDR3 coding sequence is TGTGCCAGCTCCTCTGGGCGGGAGAACTCCTACGAGCAGTACGTC.

This clonotype showed up just a few times. The rearrangement links TRBV4-2 to TRBJ2-5; D is undetermined. CDR1 and CDR2 from the germline V gene are LGHNA and YNFKEQ. The CDR3 contains 15 residues. Trimming took 5 bases from V and 4 from J, leaving 17 bases between them. In DNA form, the CDR3 reads TGTGCCAGCAGCTCCGCCGATATATCCCCAGAGACCCAGTACTTC. Protein sequence: CASSSADISPETQYF.

In this sample, this clonotype turned up a few times. The chain employs TRBV11-3 and TRBJ2-2, with D perhaps being TRBD1 or TRBD2 (5 bases each). CDR1 and CDR2 from the germline V gene are SGHNT and YENEEA. V dropped 5 bases and J dropped 3 bases, with 13 bases sitting between them. This CDR3 spans 15 amino acids. The CDR3 loop reads CASSTGPRDTGELFF. The CDR3 coding sequence is TGTGCCAGCAGCACAGGACCGAGGGACACCGGGGAGCTGTTTTTT. Based on the CDR3 plus reference TRBV11-3 and TRBJ2-2, the full variable domain is EAGVVQSPRYKIIEKKQPVAFWCNPISGHNTLYWYLQNLGQGPELLIRYENEEAVDDSQLPKDRFSAERLKGVDSTLKIQPAELGDSAVYLCASSTGPRDTGELFFGEGSRLTVL.

This clonotype was seen ten or more times. The V gene is TRBV7-9, the J gene TRBJ1-2; a weak D match, TRBD1 (6 bases). The CDR3 length is 15 residues. Germline V gives CDR1 SEHNR, CDR2 FQNEAQ (reference sequence). The ends were cut back, 1 base at V and 8 bases at J, with 17 bases in the middle. The CDR3 reads CASSLGHREIEGYTF. The CDR3 region has the DNA TGTGCCAGCAGCTTAGGTCACAGGGAGATCGAGGGCTACACCTTC.

This clonotype occurred once. The conserved phenylalanine or tryptophan normally closing the CDR3 is absent here, so this likely arose from a read error. The rearrangement links TRBV9 to TRBJ2-3; D remains ambiguous. Trimming removed 4 bases from V and 6 bases from J, with 6 bases in between. CDR1 and CDR2 from the germline V gene are SGDLS and YYNGEE. The CDR3 covers 11 residues. The CDR3 protein is CASSLGDTQYL. Written as DNA, the CDR3 is TGTGCCAGCAGCCTGGGGGATACGCAGTATCTT.

This clonotype appeared many times. The V call is TRBV10-3, the J call TRBJ1-2; the match to TRBD1 covers 9 bases. With V trimmed by 2 bases and J by 8 bases, 21 bases remained unmatched. This CDR3 spans 19 amino acids. The germline gives CDR1 ENHRY, CDR2 SYGVKD. CDR3 sequence: CAISELLAQGARGFMGYTF. The CDR3 nucleotides are TGTGCCATCAGTGAGCTCCTCGCACAGGGGGCGCGGGGGTTTATGGGCTACACCTTC.

The chain uses TRBV7-8 and TRBJ2-1, with 8 positions matching TRBD2. Germline V CDR1 and CDR2: SGHVS, FQNEAQ. Trimming at V came to 1 base and at J to 7 bases, leaving 9 bases not matched to a gene. This CDR3 comprises 16 residues. The DNA for the CDR3 is TGTGCCAGCAGCTTAGGTGGGATTAGCGGGGTGAATGAGCAGTTCTTC. This codes for CASSLGGISGVNEQFF.

The sample holds a few counts of this clonotype. This sequence joins TRBV7-8 and TRBJ1-6; D possibly corresponds to TRBD1 (6 bases). Germline CDR1 reads SGHVS; CDR2 reads FQNEAQ. The CDR3 spans 16 residues. Trimming cost V 5 bases and J 7 bases, with 18 bases left between them. The CDR3 is CASSRTWGPINSPLHF. Written as DNA, the CDR3 is TGTGCCAGCAGCCGTACGTGGGGGCCGATAAATTCACCCCTCCACTTT.

The V gene is TRBV18, the J gene TRBJ2-3; 7 bases agree with TRBD1. Germline V CDR1 and CDR2: KGHSH, LQKENI. The CDR3 contains 19 residues. The V and J ends lost 4 bases and 4 bases, in that order; junction bases with no gene match: 20. CDR3 DNA: TGTGCCAGCTCACAACCCAGACAGGGTTCGCCCTGGTGGGCAGATACGCAGTATTTT. It yields the protein CASSQPRQGSPWWADTQYF.

The sample holds many counts of this clonotype. The V and J genes are TRBV29-1 and TRBJ2-1; 7 positions match TRBD1. The CDR3 has 14 residues. Trimming took 6 bases from V and 3 from J; bases not matched to a gene: 8. CDR1 and CDR2 (germline): SQVTM, ANQGSEA. The CDR3 is CSVRPGTDYNEQFF. CDR3 DNA: TGCAGCGTCCGACCCGGGACAGACTACAATGAGCAGTTCTTC.

The rearrangement joins TRBV20-1 to TRBJ2-1; D gene unclear. V was shortened by 0 bases and J by 3 bases, with 9 bases between the two germline ends. CDR3 size: 14 residues. Germline V lookup: CDR1 DFQATT, CDR2 SNEGSKA (reference sequence). The chain's CDR3 is CSARDRLFYNEQFF. The CDR3 bases are TGCAGTGCTAGAGATCGGCTATTCTACAATGAGCAGTTCTTC.

This chain uses TRBV12-5 with TRBJ2-1, with TRBD2 as a possible D gene (5 bases). Trimming left V 5 bases short and J 5 bases short, with 13 bases between. Germline-derived CDR1 and CDR2 are LGHNT and FRNRAP. The CDR3 contains 14 residues. In DNA, the CDR3 is TGTGCTAGTGGTCCGGGGTCTCGCCACAATGAGCAGTTCTTC. Translated, it gives CASGPGSRHNEQFF. Based on the CDR3 plus reference TRBV12-5 and TRBJ2-1, the full variable domain is DARVTQTPRHKVTEMGQEVTMRCQPILGHNTVFWYRQTMMQGLELLAYFRNRAPLDDSGMPKDRFSAEMPDATLATLKIQPSEPRDSAVYFCASGPGSRHNEQFFGPGTRLTVL.

This clonotype was found a few times. The chain employs TRBV18 and TRBJ2-3, with a weak D call TRBD2 (5 bases). This CDR3 has 14 residues. CDR1 and CDR2 (germline): KGHSH, LQKENI. V was trimmed by 4 bases and J by 3 bases, leaving 11 bases between them. The chain's CDR3 is CASSRASGTDTQYF. The CDR3 DNA reads TGTGCCAGCTCACGGGCCTCGGGGACAGATACGCAGTATTTT.

The chain recombines TRBV5-1 with TRBJ1-1; perhaps TRBD1 as D (6 bases). CDR1 is SGHRS and CDR2 is YFSETQ in the germline V gene. The V gene lost 2 bases and the J gene lost 5 bases, with 19 bases spanning the gap. The CDR3 length is 16 residues. The CDR3 protein is CASSFMAGAVGTEAFF. Here the CDR3 DNA reads TGCGCCAGCAGCTTTATGGCAGGGGCTGTAGGGACTGAAGCTTTCTTT. Filled out from reference TRBV5-1 and TRBJ1-1, the complete variable domain reads KAGVTQTPRYLIKTRGQQVTLSCSPISGHRSVSWYQQTPGQGLQFLFEYFSETQRNKGNFPGRFSGRQFSNSRSEMNVSTLELGDSALYLCASSFMAGAVGTEAFFGQGTRLTVV.

The chain joins TRBV5-6 to TRBJ2-1, with no clear D. V lost 7 bases and J 1 base, leaving 18 bases between the germline ends. Germline CDR1 reads SGHDT; CDR2 reads YYEEEE. This CDR3 comprises 16 residues. DNA of the CDR3: TGTGCCAGCGTGGCTTTGAGGTTGGGGTCCTACAATGAGCAGTTCTTC. It codes for CASVALRLGSYNEQFF.

The rearrangement links TRBV20-1 to TRBJ1-1, with D unresolved. The germline V gene has CDR1 DFQATT and CDR2 SNEGSKA (reference sequence). The CDR3 runs 15 residues. Deletions cut 6 bases from V and 1 base from J, with 18 bases between. CDR3: CSALLRRVSNTEAFF. The DNA for the CDR3 is TGCAGTGCCCTTCTACGGCGGGTTTCGAACACTGAAGCTTTCTTT.

V usage is TRBV6-1 and J usage is TRBJ1-5, with a possible D match to TRBD1 (5 bases). CDR1 and CDR2 from the germline V gene are MNHNS and SASEGT. The CDR3 covers 15 residues. Trimming pared 2 bases from V and 2 bases from J, leaving 10 bases between. The CDR3 here is CASSERQGRNQPQHF. The CDR3 coding sequence is TGTGCCAGCAGTGAAAGGCAGGGCCGCAATCAGCCCCAGCATTTT.